Listed below are T cell receptor beta chains from one sample, sequenced in a study of blood T cell repertoires in COVID-19. Sequencing used immunoSEQ multiplex PCR; TCRdb keeps in-frame clones, though not all of them. The sample records some 290,000 clones, about 90% being singletons. Sequenced input: peripheral blood. The receptors stem from a woman in her forties or fifties who had recovered from COVID-19. The CDR3 runs from the conserved cysteine through the conserved F or W. The D gene is left open where the match is weak. Size is omitted from some rows. Given values are once, few, many or a class for expanded clones.

>TRBV24-1|-|TRBJ2-1|TRBD2
CATSPSGGPLNEQFF
TGTGCCACCTCCCCTAGCGGAGGCCCCCTCAATGAGCAGTTCTTC
>TRBV27|-|TRBJ2-1|-
CASSSRPVVGGYNEQFF
TGTGCCAGCAGTAGCCGACCGGTTGTTGGGGGGTACAATGAGCAGTTCTTC
>TRBV27|-|TRBJ1-6|-
CASSFDRYSPLHF
TGTGCCAGCAGTTTCGACAGGTATTCACCCCTCCACTTT
>TRBV27|-|TRBJ2-1|-
CASSLNSAHEQFF
TGTGCCAGCAGTTTAAATAGCGCCCATGAGCAGTTCTTC
>TRBV3-1/TRBV3-2|-|TRBJ2-2|TRBD2
CASSQSLWTSGRSDTGELFF
TGTGCCAGCAGCCAAAGTCTGTGGACTAGCGGGCGATCGGACACCGGGGAGCTGTTTTTT
>TRBV19|-|TRBJ1-2|-
CASQPTRDFYGYTF
TGTGCCAGTCAGCCCACGCGCGACTTCTATGGCTACACCTTC
>TRBV29-1|-|TRBJ2-1|-
CSVEAPAGGVRFF
TGCAGCGTTGAAGCACCAGCCGGAGGGGTAAGGTTCTTC
>TRBV4-2|-|TRBJ2-7|TRBD2
CASSHSGGYEQYF
TGTGCCAGCAGCCATAGCGGGGGCTACGAGCAGTACTTC
>TRBV7-2|once|TRBJ1-5|-
CASSLGRTDFKPQHF
TGTGCCAGCAGCTTAGGACGGACAGACTTTAAGCCCCAGCATTTT
>TRBV5-1|few|TRBJ2-3|TRBD2
CASSYRGVGTDTQYF
TGCGCCAGCAGCTACCGGGGGGTTGGCACAGATACGCAGTATTTT
>TRBV27|once|TRBJ1-6|-
CASSLSRQGVSSYNSPLHF
TGTGCCAGCAGTTTATCTCGGCAGGGCGTGAGCTCCTATAATTCACCCCTCCACTTT